The clone carrying this TCR beta chain was picked up many times. The data were obtained in a study of CD8+ T cells in alopecia areata. Study details: For 6 to 18 months, tofacitinib was taken, and 6 months off drug followed.

The treatment denotes: oral pan-JAK inhibitor, 5-10 mg twice daily. RNA extraction was followed by reverse transcription into cDNA, which acted as the sequencing template. The method was immunoSEQ multiplex PCR; TCRdb's version includes in-frame clones alone and lacks a portion of them. The sample yields over 70,000 clones, 66% seen once. Germline V gene data show CDR1 as LNHDA and CDR2 as SQIVND (reference sequence). V lost 8 bases and J 6 bases, leaving 5 bases between the germline ends. This CDR3 is 10 amino acids long. The chain employs TRBV19 and TRBJ2-1; D call uncertain. The origin of this receptor is a human donor with alopecia areata. The material sequenced was CD8+ T cells sorted from blood, taken at week 24, from a patient treated with tofacitinib. CDR3 DNA: TGTGCCAGTGGAGTCAATGAGCAGTTCTTC. Translated: CASGVNEQFF.